These T cell receptor beta chains were read from a single sample in a study of blood T cell repertoires in COVID-19. Libraries were prepared by immunoSEQ multiplex PCR; TCRdb keeps only in-frame clonotypes and omits some of them. The profile shows approximately 170,000 clones, roughly 85% of them singletons. Sequencing used peripheral blood. The receptors stem from a woman older than 75 with acute or convalescent COVID-19. CDR3s include the opening cysteine and the closing phenylalanine or tryptophan. D genes are given only for firm matches. Not every row has a clone size; where given, it reads once, few, many or a size class.

TGCGCCAGCAGCCAGATGGACAGGGGAAAAGCTTTCTTT,CASSQMDRGKAFF,TRBV4-3,TRBD1,TRBJ1-1,few
TGTGCCAGCAGTTTCGACAGTTCTTTGTCGGGTTCACCCCTCCACTTT,CASSFDSSLSGSPLHF,TRBV6-5,.,TRBJ1-6,.
TGTGCCAGCAGCCAACCCGGACTCTATGGCTACACCTTC,CASSQPGLYGYTF,TRBV3-1/TRBV3-2,.,TRBJ1-2,.
TGTGCCAGCAGGCCCACTTCCTACAATGAGCAGTTCTTC,CASRPTSYNEQFF,TRBV28,.,TRBJ2-1,.
TGTGCCAGCAGGCCGGGACAGGGAGTCTACGAGCAGTACTTC,CASRPGQGVYEQYF,TRBV7-2,TRBD1,TRBJ2-7,once
TGTGCCAGTAGTATTGCGGAAACCCTACCCCAGCATTTT,CASSIAETLPQHF,TRBV19,.,TRBJ1-5,.
TGTGCCAGCAGTGAAAATTGGGCAGGTAATCAGCCCCAGCATTTT,CASSENWAGNQPQHF,TRBV6-1,.,TRBJ1-5,few
TGTGCCTGGAGTCACAAACAGGGTTGGTCAGAGACCCAGTACTTC,CAWSHKQGWSETQYF,TRBV30,.,TRBJ2-5,.
TGTGCCAGCAGTTTATCATGGGGCTTAAGCAATCAGCCCCAGCATTTT,CASSLSWGLSNQPQHF,TRBV27,.,TRBJ1-5,.
TGTGCCAGCAGTTTGACAGGGCTACCCTACGAGCAGTACTTC,CASSLTGLPYEQYF,TRBV27,TRBD1,TRBJ2-7,.
TGTGCCAGCAGCCCCTCCCCCGGGACAGCATATTATGGCTACACCTTC,CASSPSPGTAYYGYTF,TRBV9,TRBD1,TRBJ1-2,few
TGCGCCAGCAGCCCGGGACAGGGTGTCTATGGCTACACCTTC,CASSPGQGVYGYTF,TRBV5-1,TRBD1,TRBJ1-2,.
TGTGCCAGCAGTTATGCGGGAGTGAACACAGATACGCAGTATTTT,CASSYAGVNTDTQYF,TRBV6-2/TRBV6-3,TRBD2,TRBJ2-3,.
TGTGCCAGTACTGGCAGGGCGAACACCGGGGAGCTGTTTTTT,CASTGRANTGELFF,TRBV19,.,TRBJ2-2,few
TGTGCCAGTAGTATCGGCAAACAGGGGAGTCAGCCCCAGCATTTT,CASSIGKQGSQPQHF,TRBV19,TRBD1,TRBJ1-5,.
TGTGCCAGCAGTTACTCGGGACAGGGACTCTCTGGGGCCAACGTCCTGACTTTC,CASSYSGQGLSGANVLTF,TRBV6-2/TRBV6-3,TRBD1,TRBJ2-6,.
TGCGCCAGCAGCTTGACTAGCGGGAGAATGGGCTCCTACAATGAGCAGTTCTTC,CASSLTSGRMGSYNEQFF,TRBV5-1,TRBD2,TRBJ2-1,.
TGTGCCACCAGCAAGTCCGGGACTAGCGGCGAGCAGTACTTC,CATSKSGTSGEQYF,TRBV15,TRBD2,TRBJ2-7,.
TGCGCCAGCAGCGGAGGGGGGGACACAGATACGCAGTATTTT,CASSGGGDTDTQYF,TRBV5-1,.,TRBJ2-3,.
TGTGCCACCAGTTTAACAGGGGGCCAAGAGACCCAGTACTTC,CATSLTGGQETQYF,TRBV24-1,TRBD1,TRBJ2-5,.
TGTGCCACCAGTGATCCGTCAGCGGGCCCTACCAATGAGCAGTTCTTC,CATSDPSAGPTNEQFF,TRBV24-1,.,TRBJ2-1,.
TGTGCCAGCTCCGACGACTGGACAGGGAATCATGGCTACACCTTC,CASSDDWTGNHGYTF,TRBV18,TRBD1,TRBJ1-2,.
TGTGCCAGCAGTGACTCCGAAAGAGGCGGCACTGAAGCTTTCTTT,CASSDSERGGTEAFF,TRBV2,.,TRBJ1-1,.
TGTGCCAGCTCACCAGGGACAGGGGTAGGAGAGCAGTACTTC,CASSPGTGVGEQYF,TRBV18,TRBD1,TRBJ2-7,.
TGCAGTGCTAGTGGCGGTAAAGAGACCCAGTACTTC,CSASGGKETQYF,TRBV20-1,.,TRBJ2-5,once
TGTGCCAGCAGTTACGGGACTAGCTCAGAGACCCAGTACTTC,CASSYGTSSETQYF,TRBV6-2/TRBV6-3,TRBD2,TRBJ2-5,.
TGTGCCAGTAGTAGGACAGGGCCCTCACCCCTCCACTTT,CASSRTGPSPLHF,TRBV19,TRBD1,TRBJ1-6,.
TGTGCCAGCAGTGAAGCGGGACAGATTTACGAGCAGTACTTC,CASSEAGQIYEQYF,TRBV2,TRBD1,TRBJ2-7,.
TGTGCCAGCAGTTACTCGTCGGGTTCTGGAAACACCATATATTTT,CASSYSSGSGNTIYF,TRBV6-5,.,TRBJ1-3,.
TGTGCCATTACAGGGAATCTTAACTATGGCTACACCTTC,CAITGNLNYGYTF,TRBV10-3,.,TRBJ1-2,.
TGTGCCAGCAGTGGGGTAGCGGGAGGGCCAAAAGAGACCCAGTACTTC,CASSGVAGGPKETQYF,TRBV2,TRBD2,TRBJ2-5,.
TGTGCCAGCTCGGGGACAGGCGGCGAGCAGTACTTC,CASSGTGGEQYF,TRBV18,TRBD1,TRBJ2-7,.
TGCGCCAGCAGCGGAACTAGTCAAAGCACAGATACGCAGTATTTT,CASSGTSQSTDTQYF,TRBV5-1,.,TRBJ2-3,once
TGTGCCAGCAGTTCCGGGGACACCGGGGAGCTGTTTTTT,CASSSGDTGELFF,TRBV28,.,TRBJ2-2,.
TGTGCCAGCAGACCCAAACCACTTCATGAAGCTTTCTTT,CASRPKPLHEAFF,TRBV28,.,TRBJ1-1,.
TGTGCCAGCAGCGTAGATCAGGGCTCTGGAAACACCATATATTTT,CASSVDQGSGNTIYF,TRBV9,.,TRBJ1-3,few
TGTGCCACCAGTGAAGCCGGGACAGGGGACAATGAGCAGTTCTTC,CATSEAGTGDNEQFF,TRBV24-1,TRBD1,TRBJ2-1,.
TGTGCCAGCAGCTTGGCCCGGACAGCACACAATGAGCAGTTCTTC,CASSLARTAHNEQFF,TRBV5-8,.,TRBJ2-1,.
TGTGCCAGCAGTTCTGGACAGGGCCTCAACACTGAAGCTTTCTTT,CASSSGQGLNTEAFF,TRBV27,TRBD1,TRBJ1-1,.
TGTGCCAGCAGCGTGTCTGGGGGCGGGAATTCACCCCTCCACTTT,CASSVSGGGNSPLHF,TRBV9,.,TRBJ1-6,.
TGTGCCAGCAGCCCGGGAGTACAAGTAAATTCACCCCTCCACTTT,CASSPGVQVNSPLHF,TRBV11-2,.,TRBJ1-6,.
TGTGCCAGCAGCCAGGAGCGGGGGGGCAGGTTCTTC,CASSQERGGRFF,TRBV11-2,TRBD2,TRBJ2-1,.
TGTGCCACCAGTGATTTACGGGAATTCGATCAGCCCCAGCATTTT,CATSDLREFDQPQHF,TRBV24-1,.,TRBJ1-5,once
TGTGCCAGTAGTATAGGAGGGGGATCCACCGGGGAGCTGTTTTTT,CASSIGGGSTGELFF,TRBV19,.,TRBJ2-2,.
TGCAGCGGAGAGATCCAAGAGACCCAGTACTTC,CSGEIQETQYF,TRBV29-1,.,TRBJ2-5,.